This paragraph reports one T cell receptor (beta chain). Its antigen remains unidentified. This CDR3 is 15 amino acids long. V was cut by 0 bases and J by 6 bases, with 14 bases left in between. The germline gives CDR1 ENHRY, CDR2 SYGVKD. Sampled blood was obtained at baseline, cycle 4 day 1, and cycle 7 day 1. The sample comes from a study of OX40 agonist ivuxolimab in advanced cancers. General observations from the study: Averaged across samples, CD8+ T cells carried more expanded clones than CD4+ did.

Assay used: immunoSEQ multiplex PCR; TCRdb lists only in-frame clones, some missing. This repertoire shows about 34,000 clones, around 83% found once; its top ten account for approximately 2.4%. V usage is TRBV10-3 and J usage is TRBJ2-5; D possibly corresponds to TRBD2 (5 bases). The sequenced sample was CD4+ or CD8+ T cells sorted from blood, obtained in a trial of the OX40 agonist ivuxolimab. The receptor was isolated from an adult with an advanced solid tumor such as melanoma, head and neck, liver or kidney cancer. Written as DNA, the CDR3 is TGTGCCATCAGTGAGTCCTTAATGACGGGAAAGACCCAGTACTTC. Translation gives CAISESLMTGKTQYF.